This T cell receptor beta chain was profiled in a study of cytomegalovirus exposure and HLA in healthy donors. This clone was seen just once. Its specificity is unknown. With 60 Vbeta and 13 Jbeta primers, the PCR was carried out. Libraries were prepared by immunoSEQ multiplex PCR; TCRdb keeps only in-frame clonotypes and omits some of them. The sample has about 140,000 clones; about 74% are singletons. Study-wide findings and caveats: Investigators reported some 150 TCR beta chains as tied to cytomegalovirus. Highly shared sequence variants in one cluster were likely a sequencing artifact. Reported findings show TCR beta sequences accurately forecast HLA-A and HLA-B alleles in most subjects.

The clonotype originates from a woman between 45 and 65 years old in good health and CMV-seronegative. The source material was PBMCs.

CDR3 region: CASTPEGARGYTF. CDR3 DNA: TGTGCCAGTACCCCCGAAGGGGCGCGGGGCTACACCTTC. The V gene is TRBV19, the J gene TRBJ1-2; a weak D match, TRBD1 (5 bases). Germline CDR1 and CDR2: LNHDA and SQIVND (reference sequence). The V and J ends lost 7 bases and 8 bases respectively, with 17 bases between them. This CDR3 has 13 amino acids.